This T cell receptor beta chain was retrieved from a study of cytomegalovirus exposure and HLA in healthy donors. The PCR contained 60 Vbeta and 13 Jbeta primers. TCRdb's copy holds only in-frame clones and misses some; the assay was immunoSEQ multiplex PCR. The data show about 140,000 clones, 65% to 90% seen once. This clone has only a few counts. Its antigen is unknown. Germline CDR1 and CDR2: ENHRY and SYGVKD. V was clipped by 6 bases and J by 0 bases, with 17 bases between them. CDR3 length: 17 amino acids. Study results and limitations: Analyses of presence/absence relied on an assumption of roughly uniform sequencing depth across donors. A missense variant in DCLRE1C was later tied to TCR beta V- and J-gene trimming.

V is TRBV10-3 and J is TRBJ2-2, with D tentatively TRBD1 (5 bases). The receptor was isolated from a female donor in good health and CMV-seronegative. Source material: PBMCs. The CDR3 reads CAISGDPRVANTGELFF. For the CDR3, the DNA is TGTGCCATCAGCGGCGATCCCAGGGTCGCGAACACCGGGGAGCTGTTTTTT.